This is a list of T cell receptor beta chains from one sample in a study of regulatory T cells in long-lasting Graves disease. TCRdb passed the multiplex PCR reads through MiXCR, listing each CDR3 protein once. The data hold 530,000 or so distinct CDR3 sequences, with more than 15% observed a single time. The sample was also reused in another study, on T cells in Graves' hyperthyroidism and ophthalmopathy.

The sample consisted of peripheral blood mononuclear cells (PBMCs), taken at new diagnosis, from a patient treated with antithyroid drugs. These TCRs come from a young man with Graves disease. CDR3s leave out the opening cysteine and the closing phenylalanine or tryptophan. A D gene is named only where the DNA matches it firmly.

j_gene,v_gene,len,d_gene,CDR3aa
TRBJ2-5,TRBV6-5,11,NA,ASSYYGPGTQY
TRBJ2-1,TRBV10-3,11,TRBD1,ASGQGASGEQF
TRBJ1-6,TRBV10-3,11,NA,AISAGSGSPLH
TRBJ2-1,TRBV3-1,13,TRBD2,ASSQELAGVFEQF
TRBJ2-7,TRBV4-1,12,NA,ASSQVTGLYEQY
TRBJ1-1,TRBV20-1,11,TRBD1,SAPGQRNTEAF
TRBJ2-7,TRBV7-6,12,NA,ASSFGGIDYEQY
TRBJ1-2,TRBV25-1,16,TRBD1,ASSATPGQGAHGYGYT
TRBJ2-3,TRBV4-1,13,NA,ASSQDGSGTDTQY
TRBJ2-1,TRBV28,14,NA,ASSLDELPEGNEQF
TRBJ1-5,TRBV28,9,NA,ASSTNQPQH
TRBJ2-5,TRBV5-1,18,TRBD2,ASSSVGTSGRAVGRETQY
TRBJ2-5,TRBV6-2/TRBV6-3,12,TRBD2,ASRTGLAEETQY
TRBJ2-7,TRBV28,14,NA,ASSLYVRAPTYEQY
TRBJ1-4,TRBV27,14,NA,ASSLTNSEGTEKLF
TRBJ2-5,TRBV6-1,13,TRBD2,ASRGLAGAYETQY
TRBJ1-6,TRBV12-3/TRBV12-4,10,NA,ASSPGGSPLH
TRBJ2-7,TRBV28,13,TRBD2,ASSNPGLDPLEQY
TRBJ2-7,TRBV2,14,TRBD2,ASNARLAEISYEQY
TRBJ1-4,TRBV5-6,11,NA,ASGGDPDEKLF
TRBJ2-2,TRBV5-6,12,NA,ASSLPGHGGELF
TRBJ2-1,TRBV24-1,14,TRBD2,ATSDSGSGKDNEQF
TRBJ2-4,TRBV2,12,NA,ASSEFITKNIQY
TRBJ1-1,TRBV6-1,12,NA,ASRDQRGPTEAF
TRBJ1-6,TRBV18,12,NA,ASSPRQLNSPLH
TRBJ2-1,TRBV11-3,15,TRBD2,ASSPSSGSGLVNEQF
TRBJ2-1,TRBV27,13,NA,ASSVDRGPYNEQF
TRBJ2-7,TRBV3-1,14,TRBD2,ASSQGAGLAGVEQY
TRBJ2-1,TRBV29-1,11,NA,SVGWGQYNEQF
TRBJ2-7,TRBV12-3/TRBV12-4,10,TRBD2,ASSRLAGERY
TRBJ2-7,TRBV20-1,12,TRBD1,SARTGTASYEQY
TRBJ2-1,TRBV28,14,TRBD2,ASTEWAGAQGGGQF
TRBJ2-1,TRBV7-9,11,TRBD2,ASRTGTSNEQF